These T cell receptor beta chains were read from a single sample in a study of cytomegalovirus exposure and HLA in healthy donors. The assay was immunoSEQ multiplex PCR, and TCRdb's table has in-frame clones only and misses some. This table holds under 200,000 clones, about 80% found once. The specimen was PBMCs. The receptors were gathered from a man aged 35-49 years in good health and CMV-seronegative. CDR3s include the opening cysteine and the closing phenylalanine or tryptophan. D genes are given only for firm matches. Rows may omit the clone size; those that give it use once, few, many or a size class.

v_gene: TRBV29-1; d_gene: .; j_gene: TRBJ1-5; abundance: .; CDR3aa: CSVGGTGRQPQHF; CDR3nt: TGCAGCGTTGGGGGAACAGGGCGACAGCCCCAGCATTTT
v_gene: TRBV28; d_gene: .; j_gene: TRBJ2-2; abundance: once; CDR3aa: CASRGGSNTGELFF; CDR3nt: TGTGCCAGCAGGGGAGGCAGTAACACCGGGGAGCTGTTTTTT
v_gene: TRBV29-1; d_gene: TRBD1; j_gene: TRBJ2-1; abundance: once; CDR3aa: CSVTGGPGQSRNEQFF; CDR3nt: TGCAGCGTTACAGGGGGACCGGGTCAGAGCAGGAATGAGCAGTTCTTC
v_gene: TRBV28; d_gene: .; j_gene: TRBJ2-1; abundance: .; CDR3aa: CASSPTEGSTYNEQFF; CDR3nt: TGTGCCAGCAGTCCTACGGAGGGATCCACCTACAATGAGCAGTTCTTC
v_gene: TRBV2; d_gene: .; j_gene: TRBJ2-2; abundance: .; CDR3aa: CASSEVRGANTGELFF; CDR3nt: TGTGCCAGCAGTGAAGTCCGCGGGGCGAACACCGGGGAGCTGTTTTTT
v_gene: TRBV7-9; d_gene: .; j_gene: TRBJ1-1; abundance: .; CDR3aa: CASRERGRDTEAFF; CDR3nt: TGTGCCAGCAGAGAAAGGGGCCGGGACACTGAAGCTTTCTTT
v_gene: TRBV6-5; d_gene: TRBD1; j_gene: TRBJ2-3; abundance: once; CDR3aa: CASSYRGLNTDTQYF; CDR3nt: TGTGCCAGCAGTTACAGGGGGCTAAACACAGATACGCAGTATTTT
v_gene: TRBV7-2; d_gene: TRBD1; j_gene: TRBJ1-2; abundance: .; CDR3aa: CASSSGQDYGYTF; CDR3nt: TGTGCCAGCAGCTCCGGACAGGACTATGGCTACACCTTC
v_gene: TRBV6-1; d_gene: TRBD1; j_gene: TRBJ1-2; abundance: .; CDR3aa: CASSEIGTAYGYTF; CDR3nt: TGTGCCAGCAGTGAAATCGGGACAGCCTATGGCTACACCTTC
v_gene: TRBV27; d_gene: .; j_gene: TRBJ2-2; abundance: .; CDR3aa: CASSFVRTGELFF; CDR3nt: TGTGCCAGCAGTTTTGTGCGCACCGGGGAGCTGTTTTTT
v_gene: TRBV27; d_gene: TRBD1; j_gene: TRBJ2-2; abundance: .; CDR3aa: CASSPRRTGKNTGELFF; CDR3nt: TGTGCCAGCAGTCCCCGCCGGACAGGGAAAAACACCGGGGAGCTGTTTTTT
v_gene: TRBV5-1; d_gene: .; j_gene: TRBJ2-3; abundance: once; CDR3aa: CASSLDAGGMADTQYF; CDR3nt: TGCGCCAGCAGCTTGGATGCAGGCGGGATGGCAGATACGCAGTATTTT
v_gene: TRBV25-1; d_gene: TRBD1; j_gene: TRBJ2-1; abundance: .; CDR3aa: CASRRTGGYNEQFF; CDR3nt: TGTGCCAGCAGGAGGACAGGGGGCTACAATGAGCAGTTCTTC
v_gene: TRBV7-6; d_gene: .; j_gene: TRBJ2-7; abundance: few; CDR3aa: CASSSTGYYEQYF; CDR3nt: TGTGCCAGCAGCTCTACGGGATACTACGAGCAGTACTTC
v_gene: TRBV11-2; d_gene: TRBD1; j_gene: TRBJ1-4; abundance: few; CDR3aa: CASRSTGGRREKLFF; CDR3nt: TGTGCCAGCAGGTCTACAGGGGGGCGTCGGGAAAAACTGTTTTTT
v_gene: TRBV7-9; d_gene: .; j_gene: TRBJ1-1; abundance: .; CDR3aa: CASSFSRVAFF; CDR3nt: TGTGCCAGCAGCTTTTCGAGGGTAGCTTTCTTT
v_gene: TRBV28; d_gene: .; j_gene: TRBJ1-3; abundance: few; CDR3aa: CASETGFSGNTIYF; CDR3nt: TGTGCCAGCGAAACAGGGTTCTCTGGAAACACCATATATTTT
v_gene: TRBV2; d_gene: TRBD2; j_gene: TRBJ2-1; abundance: .; CDR3aa: CASSQGLAGGHNEQFF; CDR3nt: TGTGCCAGCAGCCAAGGACTAGCGGGAGGACACAATGAGCAGTTCTTC
v_gene: TRBV19; d_gene: .; j_gene: TRBJ1-5; abundance: .; CDR3aa: CASSSSGQPQHF; CDR3nt: TGTGCCAGTAGTAGCTCGGGGCAGCCCCAGCATTTT
v_gene: TRBV11-2; d_gene: TRBD1; j_gene: TRBJ2-1; abundance: .; CDR3aa: CASSLQGVHEQFF; CDR3nt: TGTGCCAGCAGCTTACAGGGGGTGCATGAGCAGTTCTTC
v_gene: TRBV15; d_gene: .; j_gene: TRBJ1-2; abundance: .; CDR3aa: CATSNLPPPVNYGYTF; CDR3nt: TGTGCCACCAGCAACTTACCTCCCCCGGTGAACTATGGCTACACCTTC
v_gene: TRBV2; d_gene: .; j_gene: TRBJ1-5; abundance: .; CDR3aa: CASSQQGAPNQPQHF; CDR3nt: TGTGCCAGCAGTCAACAGGGCGCACCCAATCAGCCCCAGCATTTT
v_gene: TRBV2; d_gene: TRBD1; j_gene: TRBJ2-3; abundance: .; CDR3aa: CASSLDRGGTDTQYF; CDR3nt: TGTGCCAGCAGTCTTGACAGGGGGGGCACAGATACGCAGTATTTT
v_gene: TRBV4-2; d_gene: .; j_gene: TRBJ1-6; abundance: .; CDR3aa: CASRRGGVDYNSPLHF; CDR3nt: TGTGCCAGCAGAAGGGGGGGGGTAGACTATAATTCACCCCTCCACTTT
v_gene: TRBV9; d_gene: .; j_gene: TRBJ2-1; abundance: .; CDR3aa: CASSLGTRYNEQFF; CDR3nt: TGTGCCAGCAGCCTCGGGACTCGATACAATGAGCAGTTCTTC
v_gene: TRBV6-5; d_gene: .; j_gene: TRBJ2-5; abundance: .; CDR3aa: CASSYSVNNRETQYF; CDR3nt: TGTGCCAGCAGTTACTCTGTCAATAACCGGGAGACCCAGTACTTC
v_gene: TRBV19; d_gene: .; j_gene: TRBJ2-4; abundance: .; CDR3aa: CASSSDHATNSQYF; CDR3nt: TGTGCCAGTAGCTCCGACCATGCTACGAACAGTCAGTACTTC
v_gene: TRBV29-1; d_gene: TRBD1; j_gene: TRBJ1-4; abundance: few; CDR3aa: CSAQGSNEKLFF; CDR3nt: TGCAGCGCACAGGGGAGTAATGAAAAACTGTTTTTT
v_gene: TRBV7-2; d_gene: TRBD1; j_gene: TRBJ1-1; abundance: .; CDR3aa: CASSLFSGGAWGNTEAFF; CDR3nt: TGTGCCAGCAGCTTATTCTCAGGGGGCGCGTGGGGGAACACTGAAGCTTTCTTT
v_gene: TRBV7-2; d_gene: TRBD2; j_gene: TRBJ2-7; abundance: .; CDR3aa: CASSLGTSGSAGLF; CDR3nt: TGTGCCAGCAGCTTGGGGACTAGCGGGAGTGCCGGCCTGTTC
v_gene: TRBV5-1; d_gene: TRBD2; j_gene: TRBJ2-7; abundance: .; CDR3aa: CASSLGTSGPYEQYF; CDR3nt: TGCGCCAGCAGCCTCGGGACTAGCGGGCCCTACGAGCAGTACTTC
v_gene: TRBV11-2; d_gene: .; j_gene: TRBJ2-7; abundance: .; CDR3aa: CASSLPAGSYEQYF; CDR3nt: TGTGCCAGCAGCTTACCCGCGGGGTCGTACGAGCAGTACTTC
v_gene: TRBV7-3; d_gene: .; j_gene: TRBJ1-1; abundance: .; CDR3aa: CASSSNSNTEAFF; CDR3nt: TGTGCCAGCAGCTCCAACTCGAACACTGAAGCTTTCTTT
v_gene: TRBV6-6; d_gene: .; j_gene: TRBJ1-1; abundance: .; CDR3aa: CASSLSGNTEAFF; CDR3nt: TGTGCCAGCAGTTTGTCAGGTAACACTGAAGCTTTCTTT
v_gene: TRBV19; d_gene: TRBD2; j_gene: TRBJ2-7; abundance: .; CDR3aa: CASSPPRTSANEQYF; CDR3nt: TGTGCCAGTAGCCCCCCCAGGACTAGCGCTAACGAGCAGTACTTC
v_gene: TRBV10-3; d_gene: TRBD1; j_gene: TRBJ1-2; abundance: .; CDR3aa: CAITMDRRNGYTF; CDR3nt: TGTGCCATCACTATGGACAGGAGAAATGGCTACACCTTC
v_gene: TRBV27; d_gene: .; j_gene: TRBJ2-1; abundance: .; CDR3aa: CASRTLESSYNEQFF; CDR3nt: TGTGCCAGCAGAACGCTCGAGAGCTCCTACAATGAGCAGTTCTTC
v_gene: TRBV7-3; d_gene: TRBD2; j_gene: TRBJ2-3; abundance: .; CDR3aa: CASSPTSGNFADTQYF; CDR3nt: TGTGCCAGCAGCCCGACTAGCGGGAACTTTGCAGATACGCAGTATTTT
v_gene: TRBV21-1; d_gene: .; j_gene: TRBJ1-1; abundance: .; CDR3aa: CASSKDREAFEAFF; CDR3nt: TGTGCCAGCAGCAAAGATCGAGAGGCCTTTGAAGCTTTCTTT
v_gene: TRBV9; d_gene: TRBD2; j_gene: TRBJ2-1; abundance: .; CDR3aa: CASSVDPSGRNEQFF; CDR3nt: TGTGCCAGCAGCGTAGATCCTAGCGGGAGAAATGAGCAGTTCTTC
v_gene: TRBV28; d_gene: .; j_gene: TRBJ1-2; abundance: .; CDR3aa: CASRRGGYTF; CDR3nt: TGTGCCAGCAGACGGGGGGGCTACACCTTC
v_gene: TRBV9; d_gene: .; j_gene: TRBJ1-5; abundance: .; CDR3aa: CASSPGSFSNQPQHF; CDR3nt: TGTGCCAGCAGCCCGGGGAGCTTTAGCAATCAGCCCCAGCATTTT
v_gene: TRBV2; d_gene: TRBD1; j_gene: TRBJ2-2; abundance: .; CDR3aa: CASMGQSNTGELFF; CDR3nt: TGTGCCAGCATGGGACAGAGTAACACCGGGGAGCTGTTTTTT
v_gene: TRBV7-9; d_gene: TRBD1; j_gene: TRBJ2-5; abundance: .; CDR3aa: CSSSPGTAIQETQYF; CDR3nt: TGTTCCAGCAGCCCCGGGACAGCCATACAAGAGACCCAGTACTTC
v_gene: TRBV5-6; d_gene: TRBD2; j_gene: TRBJ2-5; abundance: .; CDR3aa: CASSYLAGGPYQETQYF; CDR3nt: TGTGCCAGCAGCTACCTAGCGGGAGGCCCGTACCAAGAGACCCAGTACTTC
v_gene: TRBV27; d_gene: TRBD2; j_gene: TRBJ2-1; abundance: .; CDR3aa: CASSLAGLSGTPSGSRYEQFF; CDR3nt: TGTGCCAGCAGTCTTGCTGGTTTGTCTGGTACTCCTAGCGGGAGTAGATATGAGCAGTTCTTC
v_gene: TRBV10-1; d_gene: TRBD1; j_gene: TRBJ1-1; abundance: .; CDR3aa: CASSATGDWAEAFF; CDR3nt: TGCGCCAGCAGCGCAACAGGGGATTGGGCTGAAGCTTTCTTT
v_gene: TRBV11-1; d_gene: .; j_gene: TRBJ2-3; abundance: once; CDR3aa: CASSLNFRSSTDTQYF; CDR3nt: TGTGCCAGCAGCTTAAACTTCCGTTCTAGCACAGATACGCAGTATTTT